Shown below are 8 T cell receptor beta chains from a single sample sequenced in a study of cytomegalovirus exposure and HLA in healthy donors. Primers for the PCR totalled 60 Vbeta and 13 Jbeta. Clones were sequenced by immunoSEQ multiplex PCR, and TCRdb holds only the in-frame ones, with some missing. Of 100,000 to 150,000 clones in the sample, less than 80% were seen once. The specimen sequenced was PBMCs. These receptor sequences come from a man aged 40-49 years in good health and CMV-seropositive.

This chain uses TRBV19 with TRBJ1-6; 7 bases are a match to TRBD1. Germline V CDR1 and CDR2: LNHDA, SQIVND (reference sequence). The V segment lost 9 bases and the J segment 7 bases; nucleotides outside the gene matches: 9. The CDR3 length is 14 residues. The CDR3 here is CASNRGQANSPLHF. The CDR3, as DNA: TGTGCCAGCAATAGAGGACAGGCGAATTCACCCCTCCACTTT.

The V gene is TRBV9, the J gene TRBJ2-5; 8 positions match TRBD1. The V gene end was trimmed by 0 bases and the J gene end by 2 bases; junction bases not matched to a gene: 3. There are 15 residues in the CDR3. The V gene's germline CDR1 is SGDLS and CDR2 YYNGEE. The CDR3 DNA reads as TGTGCCAGCAGCGTAGGTTGGACAGGGCAAGAGACCCAGTACTTC. This translates into CASSVGWTGQETQYF.

For the CDR3, the DNA is TGTGCCAGCAGCGAAAGAGGGTACGTCAAAAACATTCAGTACTTC. It codes for CASSERGYVKNIQYF. The genes are TRBV14 and TRBJ2-4, with D possibly matching TRBD2 (5 bases). V lost 5 bases and J lost 3, with 14 bases in between. Germline V gene lookup returns CDR1 SGHDN and CDR2 FVKESK. This CDR3 contains 15 residues.

The J gene is TRBJ2-7, the V gene TRBV27; TRBD2 matches 7 bases. Per the germline V gene, CDR1 is MNHEY and CDR2 is SMNVEV (reference sequence). V shed 4 bases and J 0 bases; nucleotides not matched to a gene: 6. The CDR3 spans 15 residues. CDR3 sequence reads: CASSSVERDSYEQYF. The CDR3 DNA reads as TGTGCCAGCAGTTCCGTGGAGCGGGACTCCTACGAGCAGTACTTC.

For the CDR3, the DNA is TGTGCCAGCAGTTTAAACAGCTACAATGAGCAGTTCTTC. It translates to CASSLNSYNEQFF. The chain employs TRBV27 and TRBJ2-1; D is ambiguous. The ends were cut back, 2 bases at V and 3 bases at J, with 5 bases in the middle. Germline CDR1 MNHEY, CDR2 SMNVEV (reference sequence). This CDR3 comprises 13 residues.

The chain has TRBV5-6 and TRBJ1-5, with TRBD1 identical over 7 bases. Germline lookup yields CDR1 SGHDT and CDR2 YYEEEE. V lost 6 bases to trimming and J lost 2 bases; unmatched junction nucleotides: 17. The CDR3 is 18 amino acids. DNA of the CDR3: TGTGCCAGCATTCTGGAGGGTAACAGGGGCGCAGGCAATCAGCCCCAGCATTTT. Protein sequence: CASILEGNRGAGNQPQHF.

The rearrangement links TRBV6-1 to TRBJ2-1, with 10 bases aligning to TRBD2. This CDR3 spans 16 amino acids. Looked up from germline, CDR1 is MNHNS and CDR2 is SASEGT. The ends lost 3 bases at V and 3 bases at J; junction bases unmatched: 5. CDR3 loop: CASSDLAGVFYNEQFF. The CDR3 DNA reads TGTGCCAGCAGTGATCTAGCGGGAGTCTTCTACAATGAGCAGTTCTTC.

The chain has TRBV11-3 and TRBJ2-2; TRBD2 aligns across 8 bases. This CDR3 region has 15 residues. Germline values: CDR1 SGHNT, CDR2 YENEEA. J lost 7 bases, V lost 9 bases, and 13 bases had no gene match. This CDR3 is CASSFGGAKVGELFF. Here the CDR3 DNA reads TGTGCCAGTTCGTTCGGGGGGGCCAAGGTCGGGGAGCTGTTTTTT.